These 15 T cell receptor beta chains came from one sample sequenced in a study of shared clonotypes between healthy human individuals. The method was immunoSEQ multiplex PCR; TCRdb's version includes in-frame clones alone and lacks a portion of them. The sample records some 690,000 clones, about 90% being singletons. Sequenced: memory CD8+ T cells from PBMCs. Subset meaning: CD45RO+ cells pooled with CCR7-negative TemRA cells. These receptors were taken from a young man in good health. Some clones in this sample may be carry-over from other donors' samples.

The V call is TRBV28, the J call TRBJ2-5; tentatively, D is TRBD2 (5 bases). This CDR3 has 15 residues. Germline values: CDR1 MDHEN, CDR2 SYDVKM. V was cut by 6 bases and J by 5 bases, with 19 bases left in between. The CDR3 sequence: CASSLGRKEVETQYF. The CDR3 nucleotides are TGTGCCAGCAGCCTCGGCCGTAAGGAGGTGGAGACCCAGTACTTC.

The chain couples TRBV7-5 to TRBJ2-7; the listed D gene, TRBD2, was not tested against the DNA. TRBV7-5 is assigned pseudogene status. The CDR3 contains 17 residues. CDR3 loop: CARTPGTSGSRRDEQYF. The DNA for the CDR3 is TGTGCCAGAACCCCCGGGACTAGCGGGAGTCGGCGGGACGAGCAGTACTTC.

This clone was observed many times. The chain has TRBV7-9 and TRBJ2-1, with TRBD2 identical over 7 bases. This CDR3 has 16 residues. The junction had 10 bases not matched to a gene; V was cut back by 8 bases and J by 0 bases. Germline loops: CDR1 SEHNR, CDR2 FQNEAQ (reference sequence). CDR3 in amino acids: CASGVAGSSSYNEQFF. In DNA, the CDR3 is TGTGCCAGCGGGGTAGCGGGCTCCAGCTCCTACAATGAGCAGTTCTTC.

The V and J genes are TRBV7-8 and TRBJ2-3; 13 nucleotides line up with TRBD2. The CDR3 spans 17 residues. V trimming: 5 bases; J trimming: 2 bases; junction bases outside the gene matches: 7. Germline CDR1 is SGHVS and CDR2 is FQNEAQ. The CDR3: CASSPGGLAGLTDTQYF. Written as DNA, the CDR3 is TGTGCCAGCAGCCCAGGGGGACTAGCGGGACTCACAGATACGCAGTATTTT. Combining the CDR3 with reference TRBV7-8 and TRBJ2-3 gives the whole variable domain GAGVSQSPRYKVAKRGQDVALRCDPISGHVSLFWYQQALGQGPEFLTYFQNEAQLDKSGLPSDRFFAERPEGSVSTLKIQRTQQEDSAVYLCASSPGGLAGLTDTQYFGPGTRLTVL.

The chain uses TRBV30 and TRBJ2-1, with D possibly matching TRBD2 (5 bases). Germline values: CDR1 GTSNPN, CDR2 SVGIG (reference sequence). V lost 5 bases to trimming and J lost 8 bases, with 13 bases between them. The length of the CDR3 is 12 residues. The CDR3 is CAWGILVDEQFF. In DNA form, the CDR3 reads TGTGCCTGGGGCATACTAGTAGATGAGCAGTTCTTC. Drawing the rest from reference TRBV30 and TRBJ2-1, the complete variable domain is SQTIHQWPATLVQPVGSPLSLECTVEGTSNPNLYWYRQAAGRGLQLLFYSVGIGQISSEVPQNLSASRPQDRQFILSSKKLLLSDSGFYLCAWGILVDEQFFGPGTRLTVL.

The CDR3 region is CASSPGAWGFKAGELFF. CDR3 in DNA: TGCGCCAGCAGTCCCGGGGCCTGGGGGTTTAAGGCCGGGGAGCTGTTTTTT. The chain couples TRBV10-1 to TRBJ2-2; D possibly matches TRBD1 or TRBD2 (5 bases each). The V end was cut by 5 bases, the J end by 6 bases, with 22 bases between. This CDR3 has 17 amino acids. Per the germline V gene, CDR1 is WNHNN and CDR2 is SYGVQD (reference sequence).

The chain couples TRBV7-3 to TRBJ2-7; D might be TRBD1 (6 bases). CDR3 length equals 13 residues. The ends were cut back, 4 bases at V and 12 bases at J, with 19 bases in the middle. Germline loops: CDR1 SGHTA, CDR2 FQGTGA. This CDR3 is CASSSRVGQLRYF. The CDR3 DNA is TGTGCCAGCAGCTCCAGGGTCGGACAGCTTAGGTACTTC.

V is TRBV4-3 and J is TRBJ2-2; TRBD2 aligns across 9 bases. This CDR3 has 18 amino acids. Trimming at V came to 2 bases and at J to 3 bases, leaving 10 bases not matched to a gene. Germline V gene sequence: CDR1 LGHNA, CDR2 YSLEER. Written as DNA, the CDR3 is TGCGCCAGCAGCCAATCCATAGCGGGAGAGTATCACACCGGGGAGCTGTTTTTT. This gives the protein CASSQSIAGEYHTGELFF.

The chain combines TRBV6-1 with TRBJ1-5, with D maybe TRBD1 (5 bases). CDR1 and CDR2 (germline): MNHNS, SASEGT. The CDR3 runs to 17 residues. Trimming cost V 3 bases and J 0 bases, with 15 bases left between them. The CDR3 reads CASSEGPAAYSNQPQHF. In nucleotides, the CDR3 is TGTGCCAGCAGTGAGGGGCCAGCCGCGTATAGCAATCAGCCCCAGCATTTT.

CDR3 DNA sequence: TGTGCCAGCAGTACCAGGGGGGATACGCAGTATTTT. Protein: CASSTRGDTQYF. This chain connects TRBV6-5 to TRBJ2-3; 7 positions agree with TRBD1. This CDR3 has 12 amino acids. Trimming removed 5 bases from V and 6 bases from J; junction bases left unmatched: 2. Germline CDR1 reads MNHEY; CDR2 reads SVGAGI.

V and J are TRBV7-8 and TRBJ2-3, with a tentative D call TRBD1 (5 bases). The CDR3 runs to 16 residues. V was trimmed by 5 bases and J by 2 bases, leaving 17 bases between them. Germline V gene sequence: CDR1 SGHVS, CDR2 FQNEAQ. CDR3 sequence (DNA): TGTGCCAGCAGCCCCGCCCAGGGTACCCACACAGATACGCAGTATTTT. Translation: CASSPAQGTHTDTQYF.

This chain uses TRBV7-9 with TRBJ1-4; 7 bases align to TRBD1. V trimming: 5 bases; J trimming: 8 bases; junction bases outside the gene matches: 11. The CDR3 sequence is 15 residues long. Germline CDR1 SEHNR, CDR2 FQNEAQ (reference sequence). CDR3 residues: CASSPEQGWEEKLFF. The CDR3 region has the DNA TGTGCCAGCAGCCCTGAACAGGGGTGGGAAGAAAAACTGTTTTTT.

This chain joins TRBV7-8 and TRBJ2-1; the D gene is possibly TRBD2 (5 bases). The germline V and J ends were trimmed by 5 bases and 3 bases, with 14 bases remaining between them. The CDR3 extends over 15 amino acids. CDR1 is SGHVS, CDR2 FQNEAQ, per germline. CDR3 in amino acids: CASSPGEGIYNEQFF. CDR3 bases: TGTGCCAGCAGCCCCGGGGAAGGGATCTACAATGAGCAGTTCTTC.

Points on this clone: This sequence may be a read error, since a much larger clone differs from it by one base. Distinct nucleotide sequences in the sample also encode this CDR3. This sequence joins TRBV7-9 and TRBJ1-1; no firm D call. Germline values: CDR1 SEHNR, CDR2 FQNEAQ (reference sequence). Trimming took off 2 bases at V and 2 bases at J, with 0 bases between the two ends. The CDR3 sequence is 11 residues long. This CDR3 is CASSLNTEAFF. CDR3 nucleotide sequence: TGTGCCAGCAGCTTAAACACTGAAGCTTTCTTT.

This clone was seen a single time. J is TRBJ2-6 and V is TRBV10-3; D possibly corresponds to TRBD2 (7 bases). V dropped 11 bases and J dropped 4 bases, with 15 bases sitting between them. The CDR3 is 14 residues long. Germline V gene lookup returns CDR1 ENHRY and CDR2 SYGVKD. CDR3 loop: CASVGGAGANVLTF. CDR3 bases: TGTGCCTCCGTGGGGGGGGCCGGGGCCAACGTCCTGACTTTC.